This is a list of T cell receptor beta chains from one sample in a study of blood T cell repertoires in COVID-19. The assay was immunoSEQ multiplex PCR, and TCRdb's table has in-frame clones only and misses some. Of around 200,000 clones listed, 65% to 85% are singletons. Material: peripheral blood. The receptors come from a man aged 40-50 years with active or convalescent COVID-19. The CDR3 runs from the conserved cysteine through the conserved F or W. D genes are given only for firm matches.

CDR3 DNA: TGTGCCAGCTCACCACAGCTCCAGAACACTGAAGCTTTCTTT; CDR3 protein: CASSPQLQNTEAFF; V gene: TRBV18; D gene: .; J gene: TRBJ1-1
CDR3 DNA: TGTGCCAGCAGCGATGGGACGGGGGGACCGAACACTGAAGCTTTCTTT; CDR3 protein: CASSDGTGGPNTEAFF; V gene: TRBV5-4; D gene: .; J gene: TRBJ1-1
CDR3 DNA: TGCGCCACCCCTCTAACGTACGAGCAGTACTTC; CDR3 protein: CATPLTYEQYF; V gene: TRBV5-1; D gene: .; J gene: TRBJ2-7
CDR3 DNA: TGCAGCGTTGTCGGGACAGCCGTGACTAGCGGGGGGGAAGGGGAGCTGTTTTTT; CDR3 protein: CSVVGTAVTSGGEGELFF; V gene: TRBV29-1; D gene: TRBD2; J gene: TRBJ2-2
CDR3 DNA: TGTGCCAGCTCACCAGGACAGATAAGCTCCTACAATGAGCAGTTCTTC; CDR3 protein: CASSPGQISSYNEQFF; V gene: TRBV18; D gene: .; J gene: TRBJ2-1
CDR3 DNA: TGTGCCAGCAGGACTCATATGGAGGAAAAACTGTTTTTT; CDR3 protein: CASRTHMEEKLFF; V gene: TRBV28; D gene: .; J gene: TRBJ1-4
CDR3 DNA: TGTGCCACGAGACAGGGGGGCTATGGCTACACCTTC; CDR3 protein: CATRQGGYGYTF; V gene: TRBV28; D gene: TRBD1; J gene: TRBJ1-2
CDR3 DNA: TGTGCCAGTAGTCAGGGCCCTGAAGCTTTCTTT; CDR3 protein: CASSQGPEAFF; V gene: TRBV19; D gene: .; J gene: TRBJ1-1
CDR3 DNA: TGTGCCAGCAGTCCCGGACAGGCAAATCAGCCCCAGCATTTT; CDR3 protein: CASSPGQANQPQHF; V gene: TRBV11-2; D gene: TRBD1; J gene: TRBJ1-5
CDR3 DNA: TGTGCCAGCAGCCGGGGACAGGGAACGAACACTGAAGCTTTCTTT; CDR3 protein: CASSRGQGTNTEAFF; V gene: TRBV11-2; D gene: TRBD1; J gene: TRBJ1-1
CDR3 DNA: TGTGCCAGCAGCTTAAGGGAGGACAGCACAGATACGCAGTATTTT; CDR3 protein: CASSLREDSTDTQYF; V gene: TRBV7-9; D gene: .; J gene: TRBJ2-3
CDR3 DNA: TGTGCCAGCAGTACCCCGACAGGGGGGATATATGGCTACACCTTC; CDR3 protein: CASSTPTGGIYGYTF; V gene: TRBV28; D gene: TRBD1; J gene: TRBJ1-2
CDR3 DNA: TGCGCCAGCAAACCGGGACTAGCGGGCAATGAGCAGTTCTTC; CDR3 protein: CASKPGLAGNEQFF; V gene: TRBV10-1; D gene: TRBD2; J gene: TRBJ2-1
CDR3 DNA: TGTGCCAGCAGCGAATACAGGGACCCGGGCACTGAAGCTTTCTTT; CDR3 protein: CASSEYRDPGTEAFF; V gene: TRBV9; D gene: .; J gene: TRBJ1-1
CDR3 DNA: TGTGCCAGCAGTGGACAGCAGAACACTGAAGCTTTCTTT; CDR3 protein: CASSGQQNTEAFF; V gene: TRBV2; D gene: .; J gene: TRBJ1-1
CDR3 DNA: TGTGCCAGCAGTCGAGTCGGGAACACTGAAGCTTTCTTT; CDR3 protein: CASSRVGNTEAFF; V gene: TRBV7-3; D gene: .; J gene: TRBJ1-1
CDR3 DNA: TGTGCCAGCTCACCCCGGGACACCGGGTCCGAGCAGTACTTC; CDR3 protein: CASSPRDTGSEQYF; V gene: TRBV18; D gene: .; J gene: TRBJ2-7
CDR3 DNA: TGTGCCAGCATTCCCGTGGACTACCCGAACACTGAAGCTTTCTTT; CDR3 protein: CASIPVDYPNTEAFF; V gene: TRBV6-5; D gene: .; J gene: TRBJ1-1